This TCR beta chain was sequenced for a study of technical replicates of blood from a handful of donors. The table came from immunoSEQ multiplex PCR; TCRdb's copy has only in-frame clones and leaves some out. The sample has 55,000 to 80,000 clones; roughly 98% are singletons. The sample was T cells isolated from PBMCs. The clonotype comes from a human donor in good health.

CDR3 sequence reads: CSVVTVEAFF. The CDR3 DNA follows: TGCAGCGTCGTGACAGTTGAAGCTTTCTTT. This rearrangement joins TRBV29-1 to TRBJ1-1, with TRBD1 as a possible D gene (5 bases). The CDR3 is made up of 10 amino acids. V lost 6 bases, J lost 7 bases, and 9 bases lay in between. Looked up from germline, CDR1 is SQVTM and CDR2 is ANQGSEA.